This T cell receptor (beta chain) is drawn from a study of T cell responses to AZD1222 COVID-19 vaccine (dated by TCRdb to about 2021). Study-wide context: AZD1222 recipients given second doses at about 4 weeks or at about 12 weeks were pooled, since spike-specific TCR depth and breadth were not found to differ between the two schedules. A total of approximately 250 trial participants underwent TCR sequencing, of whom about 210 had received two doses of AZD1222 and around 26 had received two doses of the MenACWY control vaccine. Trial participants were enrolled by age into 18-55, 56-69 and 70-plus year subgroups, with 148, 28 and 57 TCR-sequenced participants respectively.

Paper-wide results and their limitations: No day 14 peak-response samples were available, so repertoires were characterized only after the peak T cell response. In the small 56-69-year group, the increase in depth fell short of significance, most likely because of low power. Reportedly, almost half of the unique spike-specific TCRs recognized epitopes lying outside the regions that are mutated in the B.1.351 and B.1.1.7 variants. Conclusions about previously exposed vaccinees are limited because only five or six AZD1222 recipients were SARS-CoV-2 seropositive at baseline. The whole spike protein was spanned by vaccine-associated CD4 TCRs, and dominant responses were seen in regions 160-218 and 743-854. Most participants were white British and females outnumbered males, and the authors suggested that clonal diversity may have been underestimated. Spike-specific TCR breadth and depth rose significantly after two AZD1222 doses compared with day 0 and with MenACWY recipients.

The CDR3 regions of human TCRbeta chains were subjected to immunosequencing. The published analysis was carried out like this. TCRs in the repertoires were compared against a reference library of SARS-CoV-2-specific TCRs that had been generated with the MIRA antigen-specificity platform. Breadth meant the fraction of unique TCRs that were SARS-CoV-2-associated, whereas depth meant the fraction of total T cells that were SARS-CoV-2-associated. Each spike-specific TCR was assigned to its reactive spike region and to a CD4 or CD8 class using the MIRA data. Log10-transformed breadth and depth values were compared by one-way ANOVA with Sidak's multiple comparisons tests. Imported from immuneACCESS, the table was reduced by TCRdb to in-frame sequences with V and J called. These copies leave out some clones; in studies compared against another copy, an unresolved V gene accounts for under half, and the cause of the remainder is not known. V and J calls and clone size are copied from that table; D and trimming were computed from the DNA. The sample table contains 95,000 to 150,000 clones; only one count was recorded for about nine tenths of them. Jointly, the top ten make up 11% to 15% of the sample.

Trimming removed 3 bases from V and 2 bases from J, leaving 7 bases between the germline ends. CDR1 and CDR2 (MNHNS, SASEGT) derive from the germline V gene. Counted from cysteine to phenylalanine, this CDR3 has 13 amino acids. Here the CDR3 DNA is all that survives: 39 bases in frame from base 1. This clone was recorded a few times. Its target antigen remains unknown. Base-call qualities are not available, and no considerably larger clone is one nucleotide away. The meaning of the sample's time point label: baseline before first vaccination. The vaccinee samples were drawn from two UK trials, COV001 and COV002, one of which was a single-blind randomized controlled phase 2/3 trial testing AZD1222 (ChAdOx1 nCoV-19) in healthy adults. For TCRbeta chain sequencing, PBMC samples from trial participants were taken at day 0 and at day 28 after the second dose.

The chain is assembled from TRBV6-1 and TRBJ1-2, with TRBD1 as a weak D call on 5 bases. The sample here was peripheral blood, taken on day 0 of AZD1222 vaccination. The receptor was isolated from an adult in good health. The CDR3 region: CASSETENYGYTF. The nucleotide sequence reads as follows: TGTGCCAGCAGTGAGACAGAGAACTATGGCTACACCTTC.